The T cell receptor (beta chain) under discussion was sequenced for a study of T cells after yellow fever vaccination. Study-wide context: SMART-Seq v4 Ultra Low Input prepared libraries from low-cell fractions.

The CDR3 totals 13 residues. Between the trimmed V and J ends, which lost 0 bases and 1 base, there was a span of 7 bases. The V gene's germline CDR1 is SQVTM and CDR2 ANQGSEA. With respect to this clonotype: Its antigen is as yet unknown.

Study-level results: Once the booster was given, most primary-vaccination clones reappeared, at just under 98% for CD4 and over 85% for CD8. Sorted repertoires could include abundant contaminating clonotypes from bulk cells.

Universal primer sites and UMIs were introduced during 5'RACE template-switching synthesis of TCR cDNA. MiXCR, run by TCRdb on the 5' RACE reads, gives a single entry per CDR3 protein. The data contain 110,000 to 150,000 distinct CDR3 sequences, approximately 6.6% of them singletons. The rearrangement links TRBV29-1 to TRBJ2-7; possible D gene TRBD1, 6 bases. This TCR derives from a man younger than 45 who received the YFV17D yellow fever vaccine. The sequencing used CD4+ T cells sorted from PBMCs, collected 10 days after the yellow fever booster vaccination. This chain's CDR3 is CSVEDRGSYEQYF. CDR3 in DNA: TGCAGCGTTGAAGACAGGGGTTCCTACGAGCAGTACTTC.